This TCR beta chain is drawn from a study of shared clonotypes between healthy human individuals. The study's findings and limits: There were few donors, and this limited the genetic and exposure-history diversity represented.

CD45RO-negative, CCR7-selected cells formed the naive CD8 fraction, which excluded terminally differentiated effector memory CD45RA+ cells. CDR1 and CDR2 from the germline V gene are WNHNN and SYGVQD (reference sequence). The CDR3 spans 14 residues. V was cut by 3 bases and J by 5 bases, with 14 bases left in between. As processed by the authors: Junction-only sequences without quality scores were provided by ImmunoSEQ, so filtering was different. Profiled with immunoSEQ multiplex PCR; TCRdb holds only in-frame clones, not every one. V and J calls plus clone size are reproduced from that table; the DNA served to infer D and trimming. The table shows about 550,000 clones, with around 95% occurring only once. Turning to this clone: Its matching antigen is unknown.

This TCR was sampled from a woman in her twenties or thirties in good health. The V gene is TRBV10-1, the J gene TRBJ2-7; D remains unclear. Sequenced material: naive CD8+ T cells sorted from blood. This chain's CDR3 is CASSDVVGLHEQYF. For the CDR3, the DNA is TGCGCCAGCAGTGATGTAGTAGGGCTCCACGAGCAGTACTTC.